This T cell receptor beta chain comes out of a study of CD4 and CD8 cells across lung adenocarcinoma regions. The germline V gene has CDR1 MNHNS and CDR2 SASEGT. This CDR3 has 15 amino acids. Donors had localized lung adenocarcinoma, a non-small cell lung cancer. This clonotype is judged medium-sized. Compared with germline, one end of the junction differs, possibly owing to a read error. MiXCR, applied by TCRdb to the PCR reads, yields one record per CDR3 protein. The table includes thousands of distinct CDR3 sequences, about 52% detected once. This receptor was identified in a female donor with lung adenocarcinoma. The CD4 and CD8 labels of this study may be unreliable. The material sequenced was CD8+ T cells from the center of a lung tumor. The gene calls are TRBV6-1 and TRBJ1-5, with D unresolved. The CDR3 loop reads CASREGLSGNQPQHF. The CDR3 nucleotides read TGTGCCAGCAGGGAAGGACTCTCGGGGAATCAGCCCCAGCATTTT.